A selection of T cell receptor beta chains follows, all from one sample in a study of blood T cell repertoires in COVID-19. Some clones are missing from TCRdb's copy, which holds only in-frame ones; the method was immunoSEQ multiplex PCR. The data hold some 100,000 clones, with 88% observed a single time. Sequences were obtained from peripheral blood. Source of these receptors: a woman aged 80 or over with active COVID-19. Both conserved end residues are part of each CDR3. D genes are given only for firm matches. Expanded clones get a size class; other rows say once, few or many, or leave the size out.

D gene: TRBD2; V gene: TRBV9; clone size: NA; J gene: TRBJ2-5; CDR3 protein: CASSAYGGREETQYF; CDR3 DNA: TGTGCCAGCAGCGCGTATGGCGGGAGGGAAGAGACCCAGTACTTC
D gene: TRBD2; V gene: TRBV27; clone size: NA; J gene: TRBJ2-3; CDR3 protein: CASSSRGTSLADTQYF; CDR3 DNA: TGTGCCAGCAGTTCCCGAGGGACTAGCTTAGCAGATACGCAGTATTTT
D gene: NA; V gene: TRBV7-8; clone size: NA; J gene: TRBJ2-3; CDR3 protein: CASSLISSTDTQYF; CDR3 DNA: TGTGCCAGCAGCTTAATTTCTAGCACAGATACGCAGTATTTT
D gene: TRBD1; V gene: TRBV27; clone size: NA; J gene: TRBJ2-7; CDR3 protein: CASSNRDSFYEQYF; CDR3 DNA: TGTGCCAGCAGCAACCGGGACAGCTTCTACGAGCAGTACTTC
D gene: NA; V gene: TRBV21-1; clone size: NA; J gene: TRBJ1-1; CDR3 protein: CASSTWWSVLPPAFF; CDR3 DNA: TGTGCCAGCAGCACTTGGTGGTCGGTCCTCCCCCCCGCTTTCTTT
D gene: NA; V gene: TRBV27; clone size: NA; J gene: TRBJ2-1; CDR3 protein: CASGLGPGREQFF; CDR3 DNA: TGTGCCAGCGGTCTCGGCCCCGGCAGGGAGCAGTTCTTC
D gene: NA; V gene: TRBV2; clone size: NA; J gene: TRBJ1-2; CDR3 protein: CASRRIGYGYTF; CDR3 DNA: TGTGCCAGCAGGAGGATTGGCTATGGCTACACCTTC
D gene: TRBD1; V gene: TRBV25-1; clone size: NA; J gene: TRBJ2-1; CDR3 protein: CASRTGGGNEQFF; CDR3 DNA: TGTGCCAGCAGGACAGGGGGTGGCAATGAGCAGTTCTTC
D gene: TRBD1; V gene: TRBV24-1; clone size: few; J gene: TRBJ2-1; CDR3 protein: CATSGDRGNHNEQFF; CDR3 DNA: TGTGCCACCAGTGGGGACAGGGGGAATCACAATGAGCAGTTCTTC
D gene: NA; V gene: TRBV6-2/TRBV6-3; clone size: NA; J gene: TRBJ2-1; CDR3 protein: CASSYWTDYNEQFF; CDR3 DNA: TGTGCCAGCAGTTACTGGACAGACTACAATGAGCAGTTCTTC
D gene: TRBD1; V gene: TRBV28; clone size: NA; J gene: TRBJ2-5; CDR3 protein: CASSLPPGQGEETQYF; CDR3 DNA: TGTGCCAGCAGTCTCCCCCCGGGACAGGGAGAAGAGACCCAGTACTTC
D gene: TRBD1; V gene: TRBV30; clone size: NA; J gene: TRBJ1-6; CDR3 protein: CAWIQGQGYNSPLHF; CDR3 DNA: TGTGCCTGGATTCAGGGACAGGGATATAATTCACCCCTCCACTTT
D gene: NA; V gene: TRBV27; clone size: NA; J gene: TRBJ1-5; CDR3 protein: CASSLSGGQGSNQPQHF; CDR3 DNA: TGTGCCAGCAGTTTATCGGGGGGGCAGGGAAGTAATCAGCCCCAGCATTTT
D gene: NA; V gene: TRBV18; clone size: NA; J gene: TRBJ1-3; CDR3 protein: CASSTGSGNTIYF; CDR3 DNA: TGTGCCAGCTCAACCGGGTCTGGAAACACCATATATTTT
D gene: TRBD2; V gene: TRBV7-3; clone size: NA; J gene: TRBJ2-3; CDR3 protein: CASSRAGLASTDTQYF; CDR3 DNA: TGTGCCAGCAGCCGAGCGGGACTCGCTAGCACAGATACGCAGTATTTT
D gene: NA; V gene: TRBV20-1; clone size: NA; J gene: TRBJ2-1; CDR3 protein: CSASTSNEQFF; CDR3 DNA: TGCAGTGCTTCCACTAGCAATGAGCAGTTCTTC
D gene: NA; V gene: TRBV13; clone size: NA; J gene: TRBJ1-1; CDR3 protein: CASSLGARGGTEAFF; CDR3 DNA: TGTGCCAGCAGCCTGGGGGCGAGGGGAGGGACTGAAGCTTTCTTT
D gene: NA; V gene: TRBV6-5; clone size: NA; J gene: TRBJ2-3; CDR3 protein: CASRQGSWADTQYF; CDR3 DNA: TGTGCCAGCAGGCAGGGGAGTTGGGCAGATACGCAGTATTTT
D gene: NA; V gene: TRBV18; clone size: NA; J gene: TRBJ2-1; CDR3 protein: CASSPGLHNEQFF; CDR3 DNA: TGTGCCAGCTCCCCGGGACTCCACAATGAGCAGTTCTTC
D gene: NA; V gene: TRBV19; clone size: NA; J gene: TRBJ2-3; CDR3 protein: CASRRAGTTDTQYF; CDR3 DNA: TGTGCCAGTAGACGAGCGGGTACCACAGATACGCAGTATTTT
D gene: TRBD2; V gene: TRBV7-8; clone size: NA; J gene: TRBJ2-1; CDR3 protein: CASGGRLAAYNEQFF; CDR3 DNA: TGTGCCAGCGGGGGAAGACTAGCGGCCTACAATGAGCAGTTCTTC
D gene: TRBD2; V gene: TRBV5-1; clone size: NA; J gene: TRBJ2-6; CDR3 protein: CASSPSGEHSGANVLTF; CDR3 DNA: TGCGCCAGCAGCCCAAGCGGGGAGCACTCTGGGGCCAACGTCCTGACTTTC
D gene: NA; V gene: TRBV9; clone size: NA; J gene: TRBJ1-1; CDR3 protein: CASSDATSEAFF; CDR3 DNA: TGTGCCAGCAGCGATGCCACAAGTGAAGCTTTCTTT
D gene: NA; V gene: TRBV7-3; clone size: NA; J gene: TRBJ1-2; CDR3 protein: CASSFGPNYGYTF; CDR3 DNA: TGTGCCAGCAGCTTTGGGCCGAACTATGGCTACACCTTC
D gene: TRBD1; V gene: TRBV28; clone size: NA; J gene: TRBJ2-5; CDR3 protein: CASSLGPTGQGVETQYF; CDR3 DNA: TGTGCCAGCAGTTTGGGACCCACGGGACAGGGGGTAGAGACCCAGTACTTC
D gene: NA; V gene: TRBV19; clone size: NA; J gene: TRBJ2-2; CDR3 protein: CASSIIEGVGELFF; CDR3 DNA: TGTGCCAGTAGTATAATCGAGGGTGTCGGGGAGCTGTTTTTT
D gene: TRBD2; V gene: TRBV5-4; clone size: NA; J gene: TRBJ2-2; CDR3 protein: CASSLAGGLDTGELFF; CDR3 DNA: TGTGCCAGCAGCTTAGCGGGAGGGCTGGACACCGGGGAGCTGTTTTTT
D gene: TRBD2; V gene: TRBV6-2/TRBV6-3; clone size: NA; J gene: TRBJ2-3; CDR3 protein: CASSYLAGGLNATQYF; CDR3 DNA: TGTGCCAGCAGTTACCTAGCGGGAGGGCTTAACGCTACGCAGTATTTT
D gene: NA; V gene: TRBV14; clone size: NA; J gene: TRBJ2-5; CDR3 protein: CASSPYGTIQETQYF; CDR3 DNA: TGTGCCAGCAGCCCCTACGGGACAATTCAAGAGACCCAGTACTTC
D gene: TRBD1; V gene: TRBV28; clone size: NA; J gene: TRBJ2-3; CDR3 protein: CASSLSLTGIQMADTQYF; CDR3 DNA: TGTGCCAGCAGTTTATCCCTGACAGGGATACAGATGGCAGATACGCAGTATTTT
D gene: NA; V gene: TRBV28; clone size: NA; J gene: TRBJ2-1; CDR3 protein: CASSLAGAIEQFF; CDR3 DNA: TGTGCCAGCAGTTTAGCAGGGGCGATTGAGCAGTTCTTC
D gene: TRBD2; V gene: TRBV20-1; clone size: NA; J gene: TRBJ2-7; CDR3 protein: CSASGPGLAGGRPEQYF; CDR3 DNA: TGCAGTGCTAGTGGCCCAGGGCTAGCGGGAGGAAGGCCCGAGCAGTACTTC
D gene: NA; V gene: TRBV4-2; clone size: NA; J gene: TRBJ2-1; CDR3 protein: CASSQAVGEQFF; CDR3 DNA: TGTGCCAGCAGCCAGGCGGTGGGTGAGCAGTTCTTC
D gene: TRBD2; V gene: TRBV6-6; clone size: NA; J gene: TRBJ2-2; CDR3 protein: CASSRPLAGANTGELFF; CDR3 DNA: TGTGCCAGCAGCCGACCGTTAGCGGGAGCGAACACCGGGGAGCTGTTTTTT
D gene: NA; V gene: TRBV6-5; clone size: NA; J gene: TRBJ1-3; CDR3 protein: CASSSPVGNTIYF; CDR3 DNA: TGTGCCAGCAGTTCCCCGGTTGGAAACACCATATATTTT
D gene: NA; V gene: TRBV19; clone size: NA; J gene: TRBJ2-2; CDR3 protein: CASTPGGFGELFF; CDR3 DNA: TGTGCCAGTACCCCCGGGGGTTTCGGGGAGCTGTTTTTT
D gene: TRBD1; V gene: TRBV18; clone size: NA; J gene: TRBJ2-2; CDR3 protein: CASSLTTGVATGELFF; CDR3 DNA: TGTGCCAGCTCACTGACAACAGGGGTGGCCACCGGGGAGCTGTTTTTT
D gene: TRBD2; V gene: TRBV7-2; clone size: NA; J gene: TRBJ2-5; CDR3 protein: CASSSLAVEAQYF; CDR3 DNA: TGTGCCAGCAGCTCACTAGCGGTCGAGGCCCAGTACTTC
D gene: TRBD2; V gene: TRBV6-5; clone size: NA; J gene: TRBJ2-7; CDR3 protein: CASRLAGVLSEQYF; CDR3 DNA: TGTGCCAGCAGACTAGCGGGAGTCCTTTCCGAGCAGTACTTC